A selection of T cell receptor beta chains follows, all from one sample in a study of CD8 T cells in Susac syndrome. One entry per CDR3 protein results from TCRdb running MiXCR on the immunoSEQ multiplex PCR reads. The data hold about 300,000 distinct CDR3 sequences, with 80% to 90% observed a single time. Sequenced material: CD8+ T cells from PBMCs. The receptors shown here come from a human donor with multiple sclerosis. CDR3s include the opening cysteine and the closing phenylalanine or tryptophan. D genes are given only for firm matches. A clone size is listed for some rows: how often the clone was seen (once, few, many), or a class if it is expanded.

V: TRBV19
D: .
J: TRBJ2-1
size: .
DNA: TGTGCCAGTAGTGATACAAGGGAGCAGTTCTTC
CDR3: CASSDTREQFF

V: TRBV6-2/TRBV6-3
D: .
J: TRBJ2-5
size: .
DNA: TGTGCCAGCAGTTACTCGGGGGGCTTGTACGAGACCCAGTACTTC
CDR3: CASSYSGGLYETQYF

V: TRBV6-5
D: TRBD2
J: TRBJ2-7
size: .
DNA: TGTGCCAGCAGTGTACTAGCGGACTCCTACGAGCAGTACTTC
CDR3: CASSVLADSYEQYF

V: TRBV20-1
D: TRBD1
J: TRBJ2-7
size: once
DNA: TGCAGTGCTAGAGATGGGGACAGTCCCTACGAGCAGTACTTC
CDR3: CSARDGDSPYEQYF

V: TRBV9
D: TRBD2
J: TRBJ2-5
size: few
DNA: TGTGCCAGCAGCGTAGCTAGCGGCCAAGAGACCCAGTACTTC
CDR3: CASSVASGQETQYF

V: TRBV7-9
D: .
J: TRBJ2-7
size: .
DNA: TGTGCCAGCAGCTTAGAGGGTAATAGCGAGCAGTACTTC
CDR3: CASSLEGNSEQYF

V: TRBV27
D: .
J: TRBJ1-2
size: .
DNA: TGTGCCAGCAGTTTATCTTCACAGGGACACTATGGCTACACCTTC
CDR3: CASSLSSQGHYGYTF

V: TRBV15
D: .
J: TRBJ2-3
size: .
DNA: TGTGCCACCAGCAGAGACAGGTCAGATACGCAGTATTTT
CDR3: CATSRDRSDTQYF

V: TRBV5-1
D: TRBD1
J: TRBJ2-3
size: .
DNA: TGCGCCAGCAGCTTTATCGACAGGGTCACAGATACGCAGTATTTT
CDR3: CASSFIDRVTDTQYF

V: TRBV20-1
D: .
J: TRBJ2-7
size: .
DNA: TGCAGTGCTAGAGATCGGGGTACGGTCTCCACCTACGAGCAGTACTTC
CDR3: CSARDRGTVSTYEQYF

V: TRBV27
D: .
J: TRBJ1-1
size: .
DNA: TGTGCCAGCAGTTGGGTAGAGAACACTGAAGCTTTCTTT
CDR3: CASSWVENTEAFF

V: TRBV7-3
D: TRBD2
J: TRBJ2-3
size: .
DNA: TGTGCCAGCAGCCAAAATTACGGCGGGAGGGCCTGGGATACGCAGTATTTT
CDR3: CASSQNYGGRAWDTQYF

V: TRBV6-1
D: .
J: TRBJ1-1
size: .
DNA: TGTGCCAGCAGTGAACTGTACGGGGGAACTGAAGCTTTCTTT
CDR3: CASSELYGGTEAFF

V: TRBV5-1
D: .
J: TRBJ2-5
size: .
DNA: TGCGCCAGCAGCTTCCGGCATTACCAAGAGACCCAGTACTTC
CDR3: CASSFRHYQETQYF

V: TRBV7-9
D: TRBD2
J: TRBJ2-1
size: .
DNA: TGTGCCAGCAGCCCTCCCCCTGGGCGGGAGGGAAACAATGAGCAGTTCTTC
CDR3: CASSPPPGREGNNEQFF

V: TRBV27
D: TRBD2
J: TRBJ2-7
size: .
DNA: TGTGCCAGCAGTTTTTCCGGGACTACCTACGAGCAGTACTTC
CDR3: CASSFSGTTYEQYF

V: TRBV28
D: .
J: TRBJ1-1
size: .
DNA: TGTGCCAGCAGTTCCTATACGGGGGGAGACACTGAAGCTTTCTTT
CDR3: CASSSYTGGDTEAFF

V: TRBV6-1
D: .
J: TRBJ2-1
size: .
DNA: TGTGCCAGCGCTCGGCCGGAGGGGGGTGAGCAGTTCTTC
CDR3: CASARPEGGEQFF

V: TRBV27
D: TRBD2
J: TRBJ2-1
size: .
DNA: TGTGCCAGCAGTTTATCTAGCGGGAGAGGGTATGAGCAGTTCTTC
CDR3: CASSLSSGRGYEQFF

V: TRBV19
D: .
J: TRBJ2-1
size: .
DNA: TGTGCCAGTACCTACCGGGACTCCGGGCCTTACAATGAGCAGTTCTTC
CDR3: CASTYRDSGPYNEQFF

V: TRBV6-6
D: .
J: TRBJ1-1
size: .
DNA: TGTGCCTGCGGGGGGCATAGGGGCACTGAAGCTTTCTTT
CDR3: CACGGHRGTEAFF

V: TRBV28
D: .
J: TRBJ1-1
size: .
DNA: TGTGCCAGCAGTTTCAGGACGGCGAACACTGAAGCTTTCTTT
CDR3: CASSFRTANTEAFF

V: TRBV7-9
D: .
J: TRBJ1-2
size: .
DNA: TGTGCCAGCAGCTACGGGGCAGCCTATGGCTACACCTTC
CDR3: CASSYGAAYGYTF

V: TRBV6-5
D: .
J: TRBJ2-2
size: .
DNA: TGTGCCAGCAGTTACTACGGACCGGACTCCGGGGAGCTGTTTTTT
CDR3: CASSYYGPDSGELFF

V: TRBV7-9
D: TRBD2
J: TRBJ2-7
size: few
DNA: TGTGCCAGCAGCCCCCAGGGACTAGCGGGGGGGAAAGGCGAGCAGTACTTC
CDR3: CASSPQGLAGGKGEQYF

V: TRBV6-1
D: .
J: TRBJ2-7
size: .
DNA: TGTGCCAGCAGTGAATGGGTAGTATCGTCGGGGGGCGGCGAGCAGTACTTC
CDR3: CASSEWVVSSGGGEQYF

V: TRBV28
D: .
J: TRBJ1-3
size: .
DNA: TGTGCCAGCAGTCCGCCCCGGGGGGGCACTGGAAACACCATATATTTT
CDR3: CASSPPRGGTGNTIYF

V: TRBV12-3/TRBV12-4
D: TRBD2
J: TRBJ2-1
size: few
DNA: TGTGCCAGCAGTTTAGGGATAGCGGGGGCCAATGAGCAGTTCTTC
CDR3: CASSLGIAGANEQFF

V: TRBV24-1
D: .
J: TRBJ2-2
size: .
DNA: TGTGCCACCAGTGACCAGAACACCGGGGAGCTGTTTTTT
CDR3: CATSDQNTGELFF

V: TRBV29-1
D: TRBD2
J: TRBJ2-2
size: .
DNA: TGCAGCGTTAGGTTGGCGGGAGGGTACAAAAACACCGGGGAGCTGTTTTTT
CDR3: CSVRLAGGYKNTGELFF

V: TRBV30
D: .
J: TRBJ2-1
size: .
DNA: TGTGCCTGGAGTGTACGAATCGTTCCGAGCTCCTACAATGAGCAGTTCTTC
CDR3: CAWSVRIVPSSYNEQFF

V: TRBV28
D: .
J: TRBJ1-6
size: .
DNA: TGTGCCAGCAGTTTGATGGGTGACTCACCCCTCCACTTT
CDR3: CASSLMGDSPLHF

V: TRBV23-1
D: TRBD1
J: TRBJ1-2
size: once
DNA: TGCGCCAGCAGTAATCCGGGACAGGAAAGGGCTAACTATGGCTACACCTTC
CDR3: CASSNPGQERANYGYTF

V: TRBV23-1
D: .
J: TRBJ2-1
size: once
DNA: TGCGCCAGCACCCCCACCAATGACAGCAATGAGCAGTTCTTC
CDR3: CASTPTNDSNEQFF

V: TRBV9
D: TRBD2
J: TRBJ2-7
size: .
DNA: TGTGCCAGCGGGACTAGCGACGAGCAGTACTTC
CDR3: CASGTSDEQYF

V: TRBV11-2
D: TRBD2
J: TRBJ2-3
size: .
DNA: TGTGCCAGCAGCTTCCCAGCGGGAGAGACAGATACGCAGTATTTT
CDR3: CASSFPAGETDTQYF

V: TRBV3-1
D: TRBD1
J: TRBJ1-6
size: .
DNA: TGTGCCAGCTCCCGTGGGACAGGGAGCCGTAATTCACCCCTCCACTTT
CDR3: CASSRGTGSRNSPLHF

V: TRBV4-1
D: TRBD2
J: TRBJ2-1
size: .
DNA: TGCGCCAGCATGTGGACTAGCGGGAGGGATGATGAGCAGTTCTTC
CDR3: CASMWTSGRDDEQFF

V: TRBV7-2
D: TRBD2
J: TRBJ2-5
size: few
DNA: TGTGCCAGCAGCTTGTGGGGGACTAGAGAACCCCGGCGGGAGACCCAGTACTTC
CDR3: CASSLWGTREPRRETQYF

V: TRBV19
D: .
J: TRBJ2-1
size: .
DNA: TGTGCCAGTAGTATAGATGGGGGGAGGTACAATGAGCAGTTCTTC
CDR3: CASSIDGGRYNEQFF

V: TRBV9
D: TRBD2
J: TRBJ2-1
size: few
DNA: TGTGCCAGCAGCGTCGTAGCGGGAGCCTACAATGAGCAGTTCTTC
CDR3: CASSVVAGAYNEQFF

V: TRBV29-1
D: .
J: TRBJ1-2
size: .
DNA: TGCAGCACGTCCGCGGGGAATTATGGCTACACCTTC
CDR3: CSTSAGNYGYTF

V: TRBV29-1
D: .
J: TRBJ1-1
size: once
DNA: TGCAGATATGACCCGATTCTGAACACTGAAGCTTTCTTT
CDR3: CRYDPILNTEAFF

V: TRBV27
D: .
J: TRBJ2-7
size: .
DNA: TGTGCCAGCAGCCCAACCCCCCGAGTTCTCGAGCAGTACTTC
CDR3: CASSPTPRVLEQYF

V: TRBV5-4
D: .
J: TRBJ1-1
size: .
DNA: TGTGCCAGCAGTTTCGCTCGGGGTATGAACACTGAAGCTTTCTTT
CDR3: CASSFARGMNTEAFF

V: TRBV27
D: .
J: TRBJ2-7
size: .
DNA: TGTGCCAGCAGTTGGGGGGGGCCCCCCTACGAGCAGTACTTC
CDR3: CASSWGGPPYEQYF

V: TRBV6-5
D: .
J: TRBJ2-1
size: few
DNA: TGTGCCAGCAGGGGGGTCGGCTCCTACAATGAGCAGTTCTTC
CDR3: CASRGVGSYNEQFF

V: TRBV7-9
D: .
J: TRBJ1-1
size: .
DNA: TGTGCCAGCCGTTCGCAGGGGCGGAACACTGAAGCTTTCTTT
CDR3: CASRSQGRNTEAFF